This T cell receptor beta chain comes out of a study of response to subunit inactivated influenza vaccine. A remark on this clonotype: Its target is not known.

This CDR3 is built from 15 residues. In germline, CDR1 is SGHKS, CDR2 YYEKEE (reference sequence). After removal of 3 bases from V and 7 bases from J, the junction contained 8 bases not matched to a gene. Study-wide results and limits: The authors offered the suggestion that each seasonal influenza vaccination recruits few new T cells.

TCRdb used MiXCR to reprocess the RT-PCR reads, holding one entry per CDR3 protein. Of about 780,000 distinct CDR3 sequences in the sample, about a fifth were seen once. The TCR was taken from a man aged 50 or older who received an inactivated influenza vaccine. The sequencing here drew on PBMCs from blood, taken more than 4 days after vaccination. V and J are TRBV5-5 and TRBJ2-7, with TRBD1 identical over 12 bases. CDR3 amino acids: CASSWGTGGSGEQYF. Here the CDR3 DNA reads TGTGCCAGCAGCTGGGGGACAGGGGGCTCGGGTGAGCAGTACTTC. The full variable domain, in which reference TRBV5-5 and TRBJ2-7 provide the parts outside the CDR3, is DAGVTQSPTHLIKTRGQQVTLRCSPISGHKSVSWYQQVLGQGPQFIFQYYEKEERGRGNFPDRFSARQFPNYSSELNVNALLLGDSALYLCASSWGTGGSGEQYFGPGTRLTVT.